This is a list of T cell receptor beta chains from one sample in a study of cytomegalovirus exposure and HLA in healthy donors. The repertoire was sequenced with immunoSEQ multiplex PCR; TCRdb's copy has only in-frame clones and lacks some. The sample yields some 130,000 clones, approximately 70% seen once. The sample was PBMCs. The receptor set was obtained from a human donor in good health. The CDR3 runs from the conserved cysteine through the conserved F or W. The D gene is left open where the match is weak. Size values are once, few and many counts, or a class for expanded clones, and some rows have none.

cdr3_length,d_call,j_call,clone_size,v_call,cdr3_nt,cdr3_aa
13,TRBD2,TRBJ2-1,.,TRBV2,TGTGCCAGCAGAGGACTAGCGGGAGAGGGGCAGTTCTTC,CASRGLAGEGQFF
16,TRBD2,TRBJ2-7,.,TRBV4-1,TGCGCCAGCAGCCAAGCAGCGGGAGGGAGAACCTACGAGCAGTACTTC,CASSQAAGGRTYEQYF
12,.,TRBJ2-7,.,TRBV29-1,TGCAGCGTTGGGGACTCCCCCTACGAGCAGTACTTC,CSVGDSPYEQYF
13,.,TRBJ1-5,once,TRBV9,TGTGCCAGCAGCGTAGAACCGGGTCAGCCCCAGCATTTT,CASSVEPGQPQHF
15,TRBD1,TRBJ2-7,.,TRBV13,TGTGCCAGCAGCTTAGGTTGGACAGGGGGCTACGAGCAGTACTTC,CASSLGWTGGYEQYF
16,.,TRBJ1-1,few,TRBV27,TGTGCCAGCAACCCCCTCGCTAGCGGTGGGTACACTGAAGCTTTCTTT,CASNPLASGGYTEAFF
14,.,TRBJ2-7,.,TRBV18,TGTGCCAGCTCACCGGCGGCCTCAAACTACGAGCAGTACTTC,CASSPAASNYEQYF
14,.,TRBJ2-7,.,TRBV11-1,TGTGCCAGCAGCTCGACGGGTATCACCTACGAGCAGTACTTC,CASSSTGITYEQYF
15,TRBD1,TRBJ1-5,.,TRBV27,TGTGCCATAGGACAGGGGGGACTGGGCAATCAGCCCCAGCATTTT,CAIGQGGLGNQPQHF
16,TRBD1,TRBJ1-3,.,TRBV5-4,TGTGCCAGCAGCTACGGACAGGGCGCCTCTGGAAACACCATATATTTT,CASSYGQGASGNTIYF
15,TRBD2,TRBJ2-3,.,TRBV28,TGTGCCAGCAGTCGGACTAGCGGGAGAAGCAATACGCAGTATTTT,CASSRTSGRSNTQYF
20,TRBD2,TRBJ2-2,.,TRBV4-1,TGCGCCAGCAGCCAAGTCCCCGGACTAGCGGGAGCGAAGAACACCGGGGAGCTGTTTTTT,CASSQVPGLAGAKNTGELFF
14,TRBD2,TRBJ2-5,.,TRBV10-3,TGTGCCATCAGGGGTGATGGGAGGGGAGAGACCCAGTACTTC,CAIRGDGRGETQYF
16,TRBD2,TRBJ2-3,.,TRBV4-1,TGCGCCAGCAGCTCGGGGACTAGCGGCCTCACAGATACGCAGTATTTT,CASSSGTSGLTDTQYF
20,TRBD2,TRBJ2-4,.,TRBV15,TGTGCCACCAGCAGAGTCGGGGGGGAGGCCCCGTGTAAAGCCAAAAACATTCAGTACTTC,CATSRVGGEAPCKAKNIQYF
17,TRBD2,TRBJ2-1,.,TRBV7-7,TGTGCTAGCAGCCCACGTCTCACTAGCGGGAGGGCCAATGAGCAGTTCTTC,CASSPRLTSGRANEQFF
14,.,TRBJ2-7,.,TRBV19,TGTGCCAGTAGTATACTGGCGGAGCCTTACGAGCAGTACTTC,CASSILAEPYEQYF
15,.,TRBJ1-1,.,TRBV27,TGTGCCAGCAGTTTATCAGGGCAGGGGTTGACTGAAGCTTTCTTT,CASSLSGQGLTEAFF
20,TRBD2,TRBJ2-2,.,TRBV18,TGTGCCAGCTCACCAAGAAGCAGGAGTAGCGGGCGGACGAACACCGGGGAGCTGTTTTTT,CASSPRSRSSGRTNTGELFF
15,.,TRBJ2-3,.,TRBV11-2,TGTGCCAGCAGCTTCGGAGTCGTCAGCACAGATACGCAGTATTTT,CASSFGVVSTDTQYF
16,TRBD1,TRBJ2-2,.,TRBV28,TGTGCCAGCAGTTCCCTCCCGGGACAGGGGGCACGGGAGCTGTTTTTT,CASSSLPGQGARELFF
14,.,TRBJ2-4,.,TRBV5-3,TGTGCCAGAAGCCCGGGACTCCTGGGGGACATTCAGTACTTC,CARSPGLLGDIQYF
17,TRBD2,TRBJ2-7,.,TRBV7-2,TGTGCCAGCAGCTCGACGGGACTAGCGGGGTTGACCTACGAGCAGTACTTC,CASSSTGLAGLTYEQYF
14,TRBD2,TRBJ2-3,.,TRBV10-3,TGTGCCATCGCCGGGACTAGCGGGAGTGATACGCAGTATTTT,CAIAGTSGSDTQYF
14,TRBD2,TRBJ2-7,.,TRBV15,TGTGCCACCAGCAATGGGGTAGGGAGGGAGGAGCAGTACTTC,CATSNGVGREEQYF
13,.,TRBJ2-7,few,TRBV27,TGTGCCAGCAGTCCCGGGGTTACCTACGAGCAGTACTTC,CASSPGVTYEQYF
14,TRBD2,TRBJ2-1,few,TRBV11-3,TGTGCCAGCACACGGCTAGCGGCCTACAATGAGCAGTTCTTC,CASTRLAAYNEQFF
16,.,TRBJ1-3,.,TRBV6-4,TGTGCCAGCAGTGACGGCCAGAACCGCTCTGGAAACACCATATATTTT,CASSDGQNRSGNTIYF
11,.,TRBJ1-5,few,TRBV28,TGTGCCAGCAGTTCCCCCCGGCCCCAGCATTTT,CASSSPRPQHF
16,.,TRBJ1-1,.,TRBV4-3,TGCGCCAGCAGCCAAGAAACGGGAAAACAGAACACTGAAGCTTTCTTT,CASSQETGKQNTEAFF
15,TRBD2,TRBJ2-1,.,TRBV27,TGTGCCAGCAGGCCCGGGACTAGCGGATACAATGAGCAGTTCTTC,CASRPGTSGYNEQFF
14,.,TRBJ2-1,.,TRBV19,TGTGCCAGCAACCACCGGAGCTCCTACAATGAGCAGTTCTTC,CASNHRSSYNEQFF
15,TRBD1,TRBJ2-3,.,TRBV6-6,TGTGCCAGCAGCCAGACAGGGGGCGGGACAGATACGCAGTATTTT,CASSQTGGGTDTQYF
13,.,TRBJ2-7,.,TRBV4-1,TGCGCCAGCAGCCAAGCCGACAGCTACGAGCAGTACTTC,CASSQADSYEQYF
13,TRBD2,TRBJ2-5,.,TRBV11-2,TGTGCCAGCAGCTTAGAGCGGGAGGGGACCCAGTACTTC,CASSLEREGTQYF
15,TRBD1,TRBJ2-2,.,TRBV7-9,TGTGCCAGCACCCGACAGGGACAGAACACCGGGGAGCTGTTTTTT,CASTRQGQNTGELFF
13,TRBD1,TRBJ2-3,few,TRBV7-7,TGTGCTAGCAGCAAAGGGGGCCCAGATACGCAGTATTTT,CASSKGGPDTQYF
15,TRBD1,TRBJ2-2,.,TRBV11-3,TGTGCCAGCAGCGACAGGGGGTTAGACACCGGGGAGCTGTTTTTT,CASSDRGLDTGELFF
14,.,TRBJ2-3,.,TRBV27,TGTGCCAGCAGTTTAGGGCTGAGCACAGATACGCAGTATTTT,CASSLGLSTDTQYF
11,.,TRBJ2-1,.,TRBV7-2,TGTGCCAGCAGCTTAGTAGATGAGCAGTTCTTC,CASSLVDEQFF
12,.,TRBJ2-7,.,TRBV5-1,TGCGCCAGCAGCTTGCAGGGCTACGAGCAGTACTTC,CASSLQGYEQYF
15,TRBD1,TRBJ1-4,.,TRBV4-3,TGCGCCAGCAGCCAAGGAACAGGGGAAGGTGAAAAACTGTTTTTT,CASSQGTGEGEKLFF
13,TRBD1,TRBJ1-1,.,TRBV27,TGTGCCAGCAGAGGACAGGGCTGGACTGAAGCTTTCTTT,CASRGQGWTEAFF
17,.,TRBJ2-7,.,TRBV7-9,TGTGCCAGCAGCGGTAAGAACTCCAGACAGGAGGCCTACGAGCAGTACTTC,CASSGKNSRQEAYEQYF
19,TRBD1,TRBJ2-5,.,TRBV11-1,TGTGCCAGCAGCTTAAGGTCCCGGGACAGGGGATTACGGCAAGAGACCCAGTACTTC,CASSLRSRDRGLRQETQYF